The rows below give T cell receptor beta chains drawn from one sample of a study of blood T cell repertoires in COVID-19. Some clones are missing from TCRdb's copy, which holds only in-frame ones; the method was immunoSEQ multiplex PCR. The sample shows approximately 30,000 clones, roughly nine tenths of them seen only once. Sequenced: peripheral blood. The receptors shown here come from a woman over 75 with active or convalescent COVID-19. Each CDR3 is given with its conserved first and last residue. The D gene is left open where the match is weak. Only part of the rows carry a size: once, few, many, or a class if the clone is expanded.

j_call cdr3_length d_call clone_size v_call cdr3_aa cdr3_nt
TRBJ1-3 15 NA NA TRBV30 CAWSPTGPAYDTIYF TGTGCCTGGAGTCCGACAGGCCCGGCCTATGACACCATATATTTT
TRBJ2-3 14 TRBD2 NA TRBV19 CAAATRAGVDTQYF TGTGCCGCTGCTACGCGAGCGGGGGTAGATACGCAGTATTTT
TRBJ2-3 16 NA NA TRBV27 CASSLFAAVGSDTQYF TGTGCCAGCAGTTTATTCGCGGCAGTAGGTTCAGATACGCAGTATTTT
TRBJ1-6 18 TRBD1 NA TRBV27 CASSLTGSRGSYNSPLHF TGTGCCAGCAGTTTGACAGGGAGTAGGGGCTCCTATAATTCACCCCTCCACTTT
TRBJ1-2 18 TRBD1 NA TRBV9 CASSAPRDRALDNYGYTF TGTGCCAGCAGCGCTCCTCGGGACAGGGCCCTAGATAACTATGGCTACACCTTC
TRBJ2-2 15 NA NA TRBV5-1 CASSSGIVATGELFF TGCGCCAGCAGCTCGGGGATAGTGGCCACCGGGGAGCTGTTTTTT
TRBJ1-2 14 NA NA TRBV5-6 CASTPAAGAGGYTF TGTGCCAGCACCCCCGCGGCAGGGGCGGGTGGCTACACCTTC
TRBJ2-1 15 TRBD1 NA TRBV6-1 CASSEAQGAYNEQFF TGTGCCAGCAGTGAAGCCCAGGGGGCCTACAATGAGCAGTTCTTC
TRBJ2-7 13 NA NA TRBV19 CASSFRGDYEQYF TGTGCCAGTAGTTTCCGAGGTGATTACGAGCAGTACTTC
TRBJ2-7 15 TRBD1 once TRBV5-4 CASSPEPDRGHEQYF TGTGCCAGCAGCCCCGAGCCAGACAGGGGCCACGAGCAGTACTTC
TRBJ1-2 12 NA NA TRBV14 CASRQGSYGYTF TGTGCCAGCAGGCAGGGGAGCTATGGCTACACCTTC
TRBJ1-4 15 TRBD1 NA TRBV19 CASSAPGQGGEKLFF TGTGCCAGTAGTGCCCCGGGACAGGGGGGTGAAAAACTGTTTTTT
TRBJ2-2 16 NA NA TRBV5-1 CASSLAPGVNTGELFF TGCGCCAGCAGCTTGGCCCCAGGGGTGAACACCGGGGAGCTGTTTTTT
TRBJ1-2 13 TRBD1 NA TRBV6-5 CASSQTGTYGYTF TGTGCCAGCAGCCAGACAGGGACCTATGGCTACACCTTC
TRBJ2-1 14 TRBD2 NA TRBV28 CASKGGLAVNEQFF TGTGCCAGCAAAGGGGGACTAGCGGTGAATGAGCAGTTCTTC
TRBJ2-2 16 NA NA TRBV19 CASSIPTGTNTGELFF TGTGCCAGTAGTATCCCCACGGGGACAAACACCGGGGAGCTGTTTTTT
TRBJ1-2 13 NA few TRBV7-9 CASSPAGVYGYTF TGTGCCAGCAGCCCCGCGGGGGTCTATGGCTACACCTTC
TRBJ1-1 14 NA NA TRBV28 CASSRGRGNTEAFF TGTGCCAGCAGCAGGGGACGGGGGAACACTGAAGCTTTCTTT
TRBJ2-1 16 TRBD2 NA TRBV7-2 CASSQVGAGGYNEQFF TGTGCCAGCAGCCAGGTGGGAGCGGGGGGGTACAATGAGCAGTTCTTC
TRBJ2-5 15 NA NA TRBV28 CASSFENRGGETQYF TGTGCCAGCAGTTTTGAAAACAGGGGGGGAGAGACCCAGTACTTC
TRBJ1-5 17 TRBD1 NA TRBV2 CASSSDRGHNSNQPQHF TGTGCCAGCAGTTCGGACAGGGGGCATAATAGCAATCAGCCCCAGCATTTT
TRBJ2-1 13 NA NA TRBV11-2 CASSPLRRGEQFF TGTGCCAGCAGCCCACTCCGTCGGGGTGAGCAGTTCTTC
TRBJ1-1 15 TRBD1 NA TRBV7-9 CASSQRQGPYTEAFF TGTGCCAGCAGCCAGCGACAGGGCCCCTACACTGAAGCTTTCTTT
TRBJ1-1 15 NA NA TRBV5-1 CASSLWAGTNTEAFF TGCGCCAGCAGCTTGTGGGCAGGTACGAACACTGAAGCTTTCTTT
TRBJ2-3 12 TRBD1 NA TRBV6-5 CASYRGADTQYF TGTGCCAGCTACAGGGGAGCAGATACGCAGTATTTT
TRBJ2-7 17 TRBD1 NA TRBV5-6 CASSFVPVGRGFYEQYF TGTGCCAGCAGCTTTGTTCCCGTCGGCAGGGGGTTCTACGAGCAGTACTTC
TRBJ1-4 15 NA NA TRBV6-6 CASSYGRQTNEKLFF TGTGCCAGCAGTTACGGGAGACAAACTAATGAAAAACTGTTTTTT
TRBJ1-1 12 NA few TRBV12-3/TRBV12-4 CASSLDTAEAFF TGTGCCAGCAGTTTAGACACAGCTGAAGCTTTCTTT
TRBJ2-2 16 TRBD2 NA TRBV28 CASTPSGGENTGELFF TGTGCCAGCACCCCCAGTGGGGGGGAGAACACCGGGGAGCTGTTTTTT